The clone carrying this TCR beta chain was detected once. These data originate in a study of blood T cell repertoires in COVID-19. Overall study: Italy, Spain and the United States were the sources of the convalescent and acute COVID-19 samples. The cDNA or gDNA used as material had been derived from T cells, B-cell-depleted T cells, or PBMCs.

Per the original methods: Counts of nucleated cells, estimated from reference gene primer amplification, were obtained. Data came from immunoSEQ multiplex PCR; TCRdb stores just in-frame clones and leaves some out. V and J calls and clone size are as listed in that table; D and trimming were resolved from the DNA. The sample holds more than 75,000 clones, 88% seen once. With 6 bases clipped from V and 8 bases from J, the junction kept 5 bases outside the gene matches. CDR1 LGHDT and CDR2 YNNKEL come from the germline V gene (reference sequence). The CDR3 runs to 14 residues. The chain uses TRBV3-1 (or the pseudogene TRBV3-2) and TRBJ2-1; 12 bases map to TRBD2. The receptor was isolated from a woman in her seventies with acute or convalescent COVID-19. What was sequenced was peripheral blood. CDR3 in DNA: TGTGCCAGCAGGGGACTAGCGGGTAGCGATGAGCAGTTCTTC. Translating gives CASRGLAGSDEQFF.